The next 7 T cell receptor beta chains were all read from a single sample in a study of technical replicates of blood from several donors. This table comes from immunoSEQ multiplex PCR, and its TCRdb copy is limited to in-frame clones, with some not included. The sample holds 65,000 to 90,000 clones; approximately 86% are singletons and the top ten take 4.8%. The sequenced sample consisted of PBMCs. The receptors come from a human donor in good health. Some clones in this sample may be carry-over from other donors' samples.

V and J are TRBV10-3 and TRBJ2-1; 14 nucleotides line up with TRBD2. V lost 6 bases to trimming and J lost 10 bases; unmatched junction nucleotides: 5. CDR1 is ENHRY and CDR2 is SYGVKD in the germline V gene. There are 14 residues in the CDR3. The CDR3 DNA is TGTGCCATCAGAGAGGGACTAGCGGGAGACGAGCAGTTCTTC. Translation gives CAIREGLAGDEQFF.

V gene TRBV7-2 combines with J gene TRBJ1-3; D is unclear. Deletions cut 2 bases from V and 4 bases from J, with 12 bases between. CDR1 and CDR2 from the germline V gene are SGHTA and FQGNSA. The CDR3 consists of 15 residues. The CDR3 sequence: CASSLYPGTGNTIYF. CDR3 coding DNA: TGTGCCAGCAGCTTATATCCAGGAACCGGAAACACCATATATTTT.

The CDR3 DNA is TGTGCCAGCAGCCTTTCGACGGACCCTCGGGGCTATGGCTACACCTTC. This sequence encodes CASSLSTDPRGYGYTF. The chain combines TRBV14 with TRBJ1-2; D gene unclear. The ends were cut back, 4 bases at V and 4 bases at J, with 19 bases in the middle. The CDR3 sequence is 16 residues long. Looked up from germline, CDR1 is SGHDN and CDR2 is FVKESK.

This chain links TRBV19 with TRBJ2-7; 10 bases are a match to TRBD1. Trimming removed 10 bases from V and 12 bases from J; junction bases left unmatched: 6. This CDR3 has 10 amino acids. CDR1 LNHDA and CDR2 SQIVND come from the germline V gene (reference sequence). The CDR3 nucleotides read TGTGCCACCAGACAGGGGGCTTGGTACTTC. Protein product: CATRQGAWYF.

The genes are TRBV7-2 and TRBJ2-1; maybe TRBD2 (5 bases). V was clipped by 0 bases and J by 5 bases, with 8 bases between them. Germline V gene lookup returns CDR1 SGHTA and CDR2 FQGNSA. The CDR3 spans 14 residues. CDR3 region: CASSLAGRNNEQFF. Here the CDR3 DNA reads TGTGCCAGCAGCTTAGCGGGGAGAAACAATGAGCAGTTCTTC.

The chain joins TRBV27 to TRBJ1-2, with D perhaps TRBD1 (6 bases). The CDR3 extends over 14 amino acids. Trimming removed 6 bases at V and 5 bases at J, with 16 bases between. Germline CDR1 reads MNHEY; CDR2 reads SMNVEV (reference sequence). The CDR3 coding sequence is TGTGCCAGCAGCAGGGGCCCAATAGCTTATGGCTACACCTTC. Encoded protein: CASSRGPIAYGYTF.

The genes are TRBV18 and TRBJ2-7, with D tentatively TRBD2 (6 bases). Trimming left V 1 base short and J 6 bases short, with 13 bases between. Germline values: CDR1 KGHSH, CDR2 LQKENI. The CDR3 length is 14 residues. This CDR3 is CASSPQTGAGEQYF. DNA for the CDR3: TGTGCCAGCTCACCACAAACGGGAGCCGGCGAGCAGTACTTC.